This T cell receptor (beta chain) was documented in a study of beta chain features in type 1 diabetes. Study conclusions and caveats: A moderate, significant TCRB CDR3 shortening appeared in type 1 diabetes across four CD4+ subsets.

Sequencing targeted expressed TCRB transcripts, as all isolated RNA had been reverse transcribed. Profiling relied on immunoSEQ multiplex PCR, and the TCRdb table lists in-frame clones only, not all of them. The sample has about 170,000 clones, 7% to 9% seen once. With regard to this clone: What it recognizes is unknown.

The clonotype was recovered from a man younger than 35 with type 1 diabetes. Sequencing input: central memory CD4+ T cells from blood.

The CDR3 bases are TGTGCCACCCAGGGCACCGGGGAGCTGTTTTTT. Its protein product is CATQGTGELFF. The chain has TRBV2 and TRBJ2-2; TRBD1 is a possible D gene (5 bases). V was clipped by 10 bases and J by 4 bases, with 7 bases between them. The germline V gene encodes CDR1 SNHLY and CDR2 FYNNEI. The length of the CDR3 is 11 residues.